This is a list of T cell receptor beta chains from one sample in a study of control samples from healthy donors and cancer patients. The repertoire was sequenced with immunoSEQ multiplex PCR; TCRdb's copy has only in-frame clones and lacks some. The sample shows under 150,000 clones, roughly 90% of them seen only once. The sample comprised PBMCs. The receptors derive from a man aged 45-65 years with head and neck cancer. CDR3s include the opening cysteine and the closing phenylalanine or tryptophan. D genes are given only for firm matches. The listing skips clone size in some rows; elsewhere it reads once, few, many or a size class.

>.|TRBJ2-2|.|14|TRBV5-1
CASSLAPATGELFF
TGCGCCAGCAGCTTGGCGCCGGCTACCGGGGAGCTGTTTTTT
>.|TRBJ1-1|.|12|TRBV15
CATSRDYTEAFF
TGTGCCACCAGCAGGGACTACACTGAAGCTTTCTTT
>.|TRBJ2-7|TRBD1|15|TRBV5-4
CASSLGTGVSYEQYF
TGTGCCAGCAGCTTGGGGACAGGGGTATCCTACGAGCAGTACTTC
>.|TRBJ2-2|TRBD2|15|TRBV30
CACGLAGGRTGELFF
TGTGCCTGCGGGCTAGCGGGGGGGCGAACCGGGGAGCTGTTTTTT
>few|TRBJ2-5|.|15|TRBV15
CATSRDLLVQETQYF
TGTGCCACCAGCAGAGATCTACTGGTACAAGAGACCCAGTACTTC
>.|TRBJ2-1|.|13|TRBV5-6
CASSLRVYNEQFF
TGTGCCAGCAGCTTGAGGGTCTACAATGAGCAGTTCTTC
>.|TRBJ2-2|.|12|TRBV6-5
CASTIVGGELFF
TGTGCCAGCACCATTGTAGGCGGGGAGCTGTTTTTT
>.|TRBJ2-3|TRBD1|14|TRBV10-3
CATRQGASTDTQYF
TGTGCCACCCGTCAGGGGGCAAGCACAGATACGCAGTATTTT
>.|TRBJ1-1|TRBD1|14|TRBV11-3
CASSTTGGNTEAFF
TGTGCCAGCAGTACTACAGGGGGAAACACTGAAGCTTTCTTT
>.|TRBJ1-1|.|15|TRBV9
CASSVYEITNTEAFF
TGTGCCAGCAGCGTATACGAGATAACGAACACTGAAGCTTTCTTT
>.|TRBJ2-3|.|15|TRBV6-1
CASSEWGILTDTQYF
TGTGCCAGCAGTGAATGGGGGATCCTCACAGATACGCAGTATTTT
>.|TRBJ2-2|.|12|TRBV15
CATGAGTGELFF
TGTGCCACGGGGGCAGGGACCGGGGAGCTGTTTTTT
>.|TRBJ2-7|.|12|TRBV12-3/TRBV12-4
CASRRTEYEQYF
TGTGCCAGCAGGCGGACAGAATACGAGCAGTACTTC
>few|TRBJ2-7|TRBD2|15|TRBV29-1
CSVEASGISSYEQYF
TGCAGCGTTGAAGCTAGCGGGATTAGCTCCTACGAGCAGTACTTC
>.|TRBJ2-1|TRBD2|15|TRBV13
CASIPSGGAYNEQFF
TGTGCCAGCATCCCGAGCGGGGGGGCCTACAATGAGCAGTTCTTC
>.|TRBJ2-2|.|14|TRBV10-3
CAISWDGNTGELFF
TGTGCCATCAGCTGGGACGGAAACACCGGGGAGCTGTTTTTT
>.|TRBJ2-1|TRBD2|17|TRBV9
CASSAARGREGEDEQFF
TGTGCCAGCAGCGCCGCCCGGGGGCGGGAGGGGGAGGATGAGCAGTTCTTC
>.|TRBJ2-1|.|16|TRBV27
CASSLYTGSSYNEQFF
TGTGCCAGCAGTCTCTATACCGGGAGCTCCTACAATGAGCAGTTCTTC
>once|TRBJ1-1|.|13|TRBV5-4
CASSFEVNTEAFF
TGTGCCAGCAGCTTTGAAGTGAACACTGAAGCTTTCTTT
>.|TRBJ1-2|.|13|TRBV24-1
CATSGQGVRGYTF
TGTGCCACCAGTGGACAAGGGGTTAGAGGCTACACCTTC
>.|TRBJ1-4|.|14|TRBV25-1
CASRRTESNEKLFF
TGTGCCAGCAGAAGGACGGAAAGCAATGAAAAACTGTTTTTT
>once|TRBJ2-3|.|13|TRBV20-1
CSASGPMQDTQYF
TGCAGTGCTAGTGGCCCGATGCAAGATACGCAGTATTTT
>.|TRBJ1-2|.|17|TRBV19
CASSMMGTSSLFHGYTF
TGTGCCAGTAGTATGATGGGAACCTCCTCGTTATTTCATGGCTACACCTTC
>.|TRBJ1-2|.|14|TRBV7-3
CASSSKTTASGYTF
TGTGCCAGCAGCTCCAAAACGACAGCGAGTGGCTACACCTTC
>.|TRBJ2-7|.|15|TRBV5-1
CASSLLGNGAYEQYF
TGCGCCAGCAGCCTCCTGGGGAATGGAGCCTACGAGCAGTACTTC
>.|TRBJ2-7|TRBD1|15|TRBV28
CASSSGTGIAYEQYF
TGTGCCAGCAGTTCCGGGACAGGGATTGCCTACGAGCAGTACTTC
>.|TRBJ2-3|TRBD1|15|TRBV5-1
CASSLGQGSTDTQYF
TGCGCCAGCAGCTTGGGACAGGGGAGCACAGATACGCAGTATTTT
>.|TRBJ1-6|TRBD1|15|TRBV28
CASSGPGTANSPLHF
TGTGCCAGCAGTGGACCCGGGACAGCGAATTCACCCCTCCACTTT
>.|TRBJ1-3|.|15|TRBV5-1
CASSPSRRTGNTIYF
TGCGCCAGCAGCCCCTCTAGAAGGACCGGAAACACCATATATTTT